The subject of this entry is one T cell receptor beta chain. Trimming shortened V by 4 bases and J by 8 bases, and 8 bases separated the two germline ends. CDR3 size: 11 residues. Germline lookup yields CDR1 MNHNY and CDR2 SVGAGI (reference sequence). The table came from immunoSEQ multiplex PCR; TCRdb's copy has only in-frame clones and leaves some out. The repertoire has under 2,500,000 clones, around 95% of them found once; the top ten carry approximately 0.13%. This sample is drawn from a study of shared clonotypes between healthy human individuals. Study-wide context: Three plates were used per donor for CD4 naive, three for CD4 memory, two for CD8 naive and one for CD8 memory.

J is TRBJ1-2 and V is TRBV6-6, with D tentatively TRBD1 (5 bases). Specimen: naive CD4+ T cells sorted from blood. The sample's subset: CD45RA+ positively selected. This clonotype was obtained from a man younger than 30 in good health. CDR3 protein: CASSSGNGYTF. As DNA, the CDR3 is TGTGCCAGCAGTTCAGGGAACGGCTACACCTTC.